Below are 21 T cell receptor beta chains sequenced from a single sample in a study of CD8 T cells in Susac syndrome. After extraction with the RNeasy kit, roughly 0.45 to 1 ug of the RNA was reverse transcribed using random hexamers. TCRdb called the immunoSEQ multiplex PCR reads again in MiXCR, with one record for every CDR3 protein. This sample has about 140,000 distinct CDR3 sequences; 90% to 95% occur once, and the top ten carry about 0.11%. The sequenced sample was CD4+ T cells from PBMCs. These receptors all stem from a human donor with multiple sclerosis.

This chain connects TRBV11-1 to TRBJ2-3; 11 bases agree with TRBD1. This CDR3 comprises 15 residues. V lost 7 bases and J lost 5; bases outside the gene matches: 8. CDR1 is SGHAT, CDR2 FQDESV, per germline (reference sequence). DNA of the CDR3: TGTGCCAGCATCCCGGACAGGGGGCATGGAGATACGCAGTATTTT. Protein: CASIPDRGHGDTQYF.

CDR3 nucleotide sequence: TGTGCCACCGAGCGGAGGGAAGGTGCGAACACAGATACGCAGTATTTT. It specifies CATERREGANTDTQYF. The V call is TRBV15, the J call TRBJ2-3; TRBD2 might be the D (6 bases). The CDR3 extends over 16 amino acids. With 8 bases removed from V and 2 bases from J, the gap between germline ends came to 20 bases. Germline CDR1 is LNHNV and CDR2 is YYDKDF (reference sequence).

The chain combines TRBV19 with TRBJ2-1; TRBD2 agrees at 7 bases. This CDR3 has 16 residues. Losses at the gene ends were 3 bases for V and 2 bases for J; bases not matched to a gene: 7. Germline assignment: CDR1 LNHDA and CDR2 SQIVND (reference sequence). The CDR3 bases are TGTGCCAGTAGTATTGCGTCTAGCGGACCCTACAATGAGCAGTTCTTC. Protein product: CASSIASSGPYNEQFF.

The gene calls are TRBV28 and TRBJ2-5; 7 bases agree with TRBD1. Germline V gives CDR1 MDHEN, CDR2 SYDVKM. V dropped 6 bases and J dropped 5; count of bases not matched to a gene: 9. CDR3 length: 14 amino acids. The CDR3 DNA sequence: TGTGCCAGCAGCCGACAGGGTGGGTGGGAGACCCAGTACTTC. Encoded protein: CASSRQGGWETQYF.

V is TRBV29-1 and J is TRBJ2-2, with D possibly being TRBD1 (6 bases). Germline V lookup: CDR1 SQVTM, CDR2 ANQGSEA. V was trimmed by 4 bases and J by 4 bases, leaving 7 bases between them. This CDR3 has 12 amino acids. The CDR3 bases are TGCAGCGTTGGGACAGCCACCGGGGAGCTGTTTTTT. Residues: CSVGTATGELFF.

The table lists this clonotype with a count of one. V gene TRBV24-1 combines with J gene TRBJ2-1, with 13 positions matching TRBD2. V shed 2 bases, J shed 9 bases, and the junction held 6 bases outside the gene matches. Germline V gene lookup returns CDR1 KGHDR and CDR2 SFDVKD. This CDR3 is built from 16 residues. As DNA, the CDR3 is TGTGCCACCAGTGATTGGACTAGCGGGAGTATCAGTGAGCAGTTCTTC. This sequence encodes CATSDWTSGSISEQFF.

The V gene is TRBV28, the J gene TRBJ2-1; TRBD2 aligns across 7 bases. This CDR3 contains 14 residues. V dropped 5 bases and J dropped 9; count of bases not matched to a gene: 10. CDR1 and CDR2 (germline): MDHEN, SYDVKM. DNA for the CDR3: TGTGCCAGCAGTCACAATCGGGGGGTCTTTGAGCAGTTCTTC. As protein: CASSHNRGVFEQFF.

V gene TRBV3-1 combines with J gene TRBJ2-5; D remains ambiguous. Germline V gene lookup returns CDR1 LGHDT and CDR2 YNNKEL (reference sequence). The CDR3 spans 12 residues. Trimming left V 1 base short and J 5 bases short, with 5 bases between. In DNA form, the CDR3 reads TGTGCCAGCAGCCAAGCAGTGGAGACCCAGTACTTC. The encoded protein is CASSQAVETQYF.

The chain recombines TRBV6-1 with TRBJ2-7, with 9 bases that match TRBD1. This CDR3 has 15 residues. Trimming took 6 bases from V and 3 from J; bases not matched to a gene: 9. CDR1 MNHNS and CDR2 SASEGT come from the germline V gene. The CDR3 spells CASSLGQGRHYEQYF. The DNA for the CDR3 is TGTGCCAGCAGCCTCGGACAGGGGAGACACTACGAGCAGTACTTC.

The chain couples TRBV5-4 to TRBJ2-4, with D maybe TRBD1 (6 bases). The CDR3 has 14 residues. The germline V gene has CDR1 SGHNT and CDR2 YYREEE (reference sequence). Trimming pared 2 bases from V and 9 bases from J, leaving 15 bases between. The CDR3 reads CASSFGQGSGIQYF. The CDR3 DNA is TGTGCCAGCAGCTTCGGTCAGGGGAGTGGCATTCAGTACTTC.

This sequence joins TRBV20-1 and TRBJ2-1, with 9 bases identical to TRBD2. The trim removed 5 bases at V and 5 bases at J, leaving 1 base unmatched. The germline gives CDR1 DFQATT, CDR2 SNEGSKA (reference sequence). This CDR3 contains 12 residues. CDR3 region: CSARLADNEQFF. DNA of the CDR3: TGCAGTGCTCGACTAGCGGACAATGAGCAGTTCTTC.

Notes on this clonotype: Germline is not matched at one junction end, which may reflect a read error. The chain is built from TRBV20-1 and TRBJ2-7, with D possibly matching TRBD2 (5 bases). The CDR3 consists of 13 residues. Germline lookup yields CDR1 DFQATT and CDR2 SNEGSKA (reference sequence). CDR3 sequence (DNA): TGCGGTGCTAGTCTGAGGGCATCCTACGAGCAGTACTTC. It yields the protein CGASLRASYEQYF.

V is TRBV5-1 and J is TRBJ1-1, with D uncertain. Germline V gene lookup returns CDR1 SGHRS and CDR2 YFSETQ. This CDR3 is 13 amino acids long. V was shortened by 4 bases and J by 2 bases, with 9 bases between the two germline ends. Here the CDR3 DNA reads TGCGCCAGCAGCCCCCGACCCAACACTGAAGCTTTCTTT. Protein product: CASSPRPNTEAFF.

V usage is TRBV20-1 and J usage is TRBJ2-1, with 9 bases that match TRBD2. Germline V gene data show CDR1 as DFQATT and CDR2 as SNEGSKA (reference sequence). There are 15 residues in the CDR3. Unmatched junction bases numbered 12, after V lost 5 bases and J lost 7 bases. The CDR3 loop is CSAHRSLAGTNEQFF. CDR3 nucleotides: TGCAGTGCTCACAGATCCCTAGCGGGAACAAATGAGCAGTTCTTC.

V and J are TRBV4-3 and TRBJ1-1; 8 bases map to TRBD1. V was clipped by 3 bases and J by 4 bases; unmatched bases: 4. This CDR3 has 14 amino acids. Germline V gives CDR1 LGHNA, CDR2 YSLEER. The CDR3 DNA is TGCGCCAGCAGCCAGGGACAGGTTCGCACTGAAGCTTTCTTT. Amino acids: CASSQGQVRTEAFF.

CDR3 sequence reads: CSARDRGQSGYGYTF. CDR3 sequence (DNA): TGCAGTGCTAGAGATAGAGGACAGAGCGGCTATGGCTACACCTTC. J is TRBJ1-2 and V is TRBV20-1, with D maybe TRBD1 (6 bases). The CDR3 runs to 15 residues. Trimming pared 0 bases from V and 4 bases from J, leaving 15 bases between. CDR1 and CDR2 from the germline V gene are DFQATT and SNEGSKA (reference sequence).

This chain joins TRBV28 and TRBJ2-6, with unresolved D. Trimming left V 6 bases short and J 5 bases short, with 8 bases between. CDR1 MDHEN and CDR2 SYDVKM come from the germline V gene. This CDR3 contains 13 residues. Here the CDR3 DNA reads TGTGCCAGCAGGGGCCGTAGGGCCAACGTCCTGACTTTC. This translates into CASRGRRANVLTF.

The chain employs TRBV20-1 and TRBJ2-3; D unresolved. This CDR3 region has 13 residues. CDR1 and CDR2 from the germline V gene are DFQATT and SNEGSKA (reference sequence). V was trimmed by 3 bases and J by 0 bases, leaving 7 bases between them. The CDR3 region has the DNA TGCAGTGCTAGCCTGGATAGCACAGATACGCAGTATTTT. It yields the protein CSASLDSTDTQYF.

The sample holds one count of this clonotype. This chain connects TRBV13 to TRBJ1-1; weak D call: TRBD1 (5 bases). The length of the CDR3 is 14 residues. CDR1 and CDR2 from the germline V gene are PRHDT and FYEKMQ (reference sequence). Trimming removed 6 bases at V and 4 bases at J, with 15 bases between. The CDR3 bases are TGTGCCAGCAGTCGGGACGGGGAACCCACTGAAGCTTTCTTT. This translates into CASSRDGEPTEAFF.

This rearrangement joins TRBV6-5 to TRBJ2-1; 9 bases align to TRBD2. J gave up 3 bases and V 0 bases, and 6 bases lay outside the gene matches. The germline V gene has CDR1 MNHEY and CDR2 SVGAGI. This CDR3 region has 17 residues. CDR3 protein: CASSYSGASGVYNEQFF. CDR3 DNA sequence: TGTGCCAGCAGTTACTCGGGGGCTAGCGGGGTCTACAATGAGCAGTTCTTC.

The V and J genes are TRBV9 and TRBJ1-1, with TRBD1 as a possible D gene (6 bases). V gave up 3 bases and J gave up 5 bases, with 8 bases separating them. From germline, CDR1 is SGDLS and CDR2 YYNGEE. The CDR3 contains 12 residues. The CDR3 protein is CASSEGGTEAFF. CDR3 DNA sequence: TGTGCCAGCAGCGAAGGGGGAACTGAAGCTTTCTTT.